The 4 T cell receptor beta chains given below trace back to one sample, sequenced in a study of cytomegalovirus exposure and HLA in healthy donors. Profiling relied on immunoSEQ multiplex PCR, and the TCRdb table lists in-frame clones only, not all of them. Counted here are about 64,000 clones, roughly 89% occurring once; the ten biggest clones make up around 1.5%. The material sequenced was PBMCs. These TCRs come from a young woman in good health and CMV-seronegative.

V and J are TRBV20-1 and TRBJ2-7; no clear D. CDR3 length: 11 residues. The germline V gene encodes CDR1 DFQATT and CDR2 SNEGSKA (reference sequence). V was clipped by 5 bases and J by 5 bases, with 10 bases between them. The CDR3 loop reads CSARLVHEQYF. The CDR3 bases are TGCAGTGCTCGACTTGTCCACGAGCAGTACTTC.

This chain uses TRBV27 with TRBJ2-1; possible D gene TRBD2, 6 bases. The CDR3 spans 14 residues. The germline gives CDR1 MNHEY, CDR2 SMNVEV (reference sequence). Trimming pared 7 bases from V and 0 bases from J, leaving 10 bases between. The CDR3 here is CASKRVNSYNEQFF. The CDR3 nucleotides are TGTGCCAGCAAGCGGGTCAACTCCTACAATGAGCAGTTCTTC.

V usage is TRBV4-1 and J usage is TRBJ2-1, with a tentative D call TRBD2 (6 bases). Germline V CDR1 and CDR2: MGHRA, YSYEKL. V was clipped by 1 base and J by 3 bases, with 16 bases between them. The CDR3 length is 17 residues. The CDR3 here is CASSQGRAGSFYNEQFF. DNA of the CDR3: TGCGCCAGCAGCCAAGGACGGGCGGGGTCCTTCTACAATGAGCAGTTCTTC.

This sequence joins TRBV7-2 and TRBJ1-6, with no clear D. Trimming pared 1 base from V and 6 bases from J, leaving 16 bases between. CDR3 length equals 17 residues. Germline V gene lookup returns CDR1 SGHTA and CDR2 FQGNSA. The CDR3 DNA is TGTGCCAGCAGCTTAGGTCGGAGTCCGCCGCTTAATTCACCCCTCCACTTT. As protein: CASSLGRSPPLNSPLHF.